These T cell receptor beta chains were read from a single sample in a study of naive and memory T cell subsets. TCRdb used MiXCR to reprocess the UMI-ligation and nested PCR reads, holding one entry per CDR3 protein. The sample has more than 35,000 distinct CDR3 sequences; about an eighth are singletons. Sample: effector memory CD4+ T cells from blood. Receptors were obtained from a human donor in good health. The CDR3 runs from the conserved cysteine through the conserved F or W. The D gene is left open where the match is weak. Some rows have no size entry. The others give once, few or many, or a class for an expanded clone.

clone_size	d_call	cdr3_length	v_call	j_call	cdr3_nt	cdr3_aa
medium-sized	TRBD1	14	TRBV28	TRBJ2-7	TGTGCCAGCAGCCGCCCGGGACAGTCCTACGAGCAGTACTTC	CASSRPGQSYEQYF
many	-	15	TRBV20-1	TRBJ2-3	TGCAGTGCTAGAGATCCGGCCAGGGCGGCAGATACGCAGTATTTT	CSARDPARAADTQYF
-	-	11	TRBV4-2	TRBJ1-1	TGTGCCAGCAGATCAGTAGGGGAAGCTTTCTTT	CASRSVGEAFF
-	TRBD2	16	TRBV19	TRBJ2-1	TGTGCCAGTAGTATTGTTCGGGGGGTAATGGGCAATGAGCAGTTCTTC	CASSIVRGVMGNEQFF
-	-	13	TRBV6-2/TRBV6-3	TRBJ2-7	TGTGCCAGCAGTTACCTAACAGCTTACGAGGAGTACTTC	CASSYLTAYEEYF
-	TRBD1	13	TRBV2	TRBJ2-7	TGTGCCAGCACCCGGGACAGCTCCTACGAGCAGTACTTC	CASTRDSSYEQYF
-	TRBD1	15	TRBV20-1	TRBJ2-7	TGCAGTGCCCTGAGCCGGGACAGGGGAAGCTACGAGCAGTACTTC	CSALSRDRGSYEQYF
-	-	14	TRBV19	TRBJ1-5	TGTGCCAGTAAGACGGCGAGGGACAATCAGCCCCAGCATTTT	CASKTARDNQPQHF
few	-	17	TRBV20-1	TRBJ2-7	TGCAGTGCTAGAGATGATACGAGCGGACTTCTCTCCTACGAGCAGTACTTC	CSARDDTSGLLSYEQYF
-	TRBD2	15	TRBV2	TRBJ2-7	TGTGCCAGCAGTAAGGGACTAGCACCATCCTACGAGCAGTACTTC	CASSKGLAPSYEQYF
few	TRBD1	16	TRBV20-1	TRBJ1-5	TGCAGTGCTAGAGATGGGGGACAGGGCTTCAATCAGCCCCAGCATTTT	CSARDGGQGFNQPQHF
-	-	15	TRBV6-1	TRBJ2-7	TGTGCCAGCAGTGAAGTCCCGTTTTTGTCATCGGGACAGTACTTC	CASSEVPFLSSGQYF
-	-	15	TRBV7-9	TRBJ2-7	TGTGCCAGCAGCTTAGATCGGATTACGACCTACGAGCAGTACTTC	CASSLDRITTYEQYF
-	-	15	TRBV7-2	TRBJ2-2	TGTGCCAGCAGCTTAGAGGGGTGGTACACCGGGGAGCTGTTTTTT	CASSLEGWYTGELFF
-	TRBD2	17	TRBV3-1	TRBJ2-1	TGTGCCAGCAGCCAAGATAGAGGGACTAGGGGATACAATGAGCAGTTCTTC	CASSQDRGTRGYNEQFF
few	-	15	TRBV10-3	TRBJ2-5	TGTGCCATCAGTGCGCAGGGAGGCGGCCAAGAGACCCAGTACTTC	CAISAQGGGQETQYF
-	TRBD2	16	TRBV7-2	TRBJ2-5	TGTGCCAGCAGCGCAGGACTAGCGGGAGAGGGGGAGACCCAGTACTTC	CASSAGLAGEGETQYF
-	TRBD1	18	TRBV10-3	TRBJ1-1	TGTGCCATCAGCCGCGGAAGGACAGGTGGGGGGTTCGACACTGAAGCTTTCTTT	CAISRGRTGGGFDTEAFF
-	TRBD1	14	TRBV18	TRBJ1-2	TGTGCCAGCTCTCTCACGGCACAGGGGGATGGCTACACCTTC	CASSLTAQGDGYTF
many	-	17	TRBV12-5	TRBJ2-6	TGTGCTAGTGGTTTGACCAGACAGCCGACTGGGGCCAACGTCCTGACTTTC	CASGLTRQPTGANVLTF
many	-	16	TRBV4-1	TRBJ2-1	TGCGCCAGCAGCCAAGTTGGGAACAGGGTGGACAATGAGCAGTTCTTC	CASSQVGNRVDNEQFF
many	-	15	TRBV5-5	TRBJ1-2	TGTGCCAGCAGCTTGGCCTCGGGGTCGAGGACCGGCTACACCTTC	CASSLASGSRTGYTF
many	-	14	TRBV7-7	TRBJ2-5	TGTGCCAGCAGCGCAATTGGGGGGCAAGAGACCCAGTACTTC	CASSAIGGQETQYF
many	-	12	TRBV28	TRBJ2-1	TGTGCCAGCAGTTTTAGAGTAAATGAGCAGTTCTTC	CASSFRVNEQFF
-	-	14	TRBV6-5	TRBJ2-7	TGTGCCAGCAGTAAGGAGGCTGGAACCTACGAGCAGTACTTC	CASSKEAGTYEQYF
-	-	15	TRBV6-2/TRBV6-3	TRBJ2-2	TGTGCCAGCACCACGAGGGAGCGGTTCACCGGGGAGCTGTTTTTT	CASTTRERFTGELFF
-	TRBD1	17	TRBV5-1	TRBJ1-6	TGCGCCAGCAGGCCAACTTGGGACAGGCAGGATAATTCACCCCTCCACTTT	CASRPTWDRQDNSPLHF
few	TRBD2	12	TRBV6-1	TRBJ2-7	TGTGCCAGCATGCGGGAGTCCTACGAGCAGTACTTC	CASMRESYEQYF
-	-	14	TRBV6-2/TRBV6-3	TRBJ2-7	TGTGCCAGCAATCCACAGGGACCTACCTACGAGCAGTACTTC	CASNPQGPTYEQYF
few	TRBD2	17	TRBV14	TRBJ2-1	TGTGCCAGCAGCCAAGATCGCGGGGGGGGGGCTTACAATGAGCAGTTCTTC	CASSQDRGGGAYNEQFF
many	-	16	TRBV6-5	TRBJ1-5	TGTGCCAGCAGTTACTCGGGGTCAGGTGGGAATCAGCCCCAGCATTTT	CASSYSGSGGNQPQHF
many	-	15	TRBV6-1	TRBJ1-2	TGTGCCAGCTGCCAGGACGGAGGAGCTAACTATGGCTACACCTTC	CASCQDGGANYGYTF
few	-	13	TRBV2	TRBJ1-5	TGTGCCAGCAGTGAAGAGGACAATCAGCCCCAGCATTTT	CASSEEDNQPQHF
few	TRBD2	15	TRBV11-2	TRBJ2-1	TGTGCCAGCAGTCCAACTAGCGGGGGCTACAATGAGCAGTTCTTC	CASSPTSGGYNEQFF
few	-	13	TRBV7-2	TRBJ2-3	TGTGCCATCCATGACGGCCTCACAGATACGCAGTATTTT	CAIHDGLTDTQYF
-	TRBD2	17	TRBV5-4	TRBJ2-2	TGTGCCAGCAGCCTGATGACTAGCGGCGCGAACACCGGGGAGCTGTTTTTT	CASSLMTSGANTGELFF
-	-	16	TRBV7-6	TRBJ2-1	TGTGCCAGCAGCTTAATTGTTTCTAGCGCCGCCGCTGAGCAGTTCTTC	CASSLIVSSAAAEQFF
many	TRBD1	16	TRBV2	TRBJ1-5	TGTGCCAGCAGTCGGGACAGGACCTATAGCAATCAGCCCCAGCATTTT	CASSRDRTYSNQPQHF
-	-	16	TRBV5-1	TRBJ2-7	TGCGCCAGCAGCTTGGGGATCCGACAGACTTTCTACGAGCAGTACTTC	CASSLGIRQTFYEQYF
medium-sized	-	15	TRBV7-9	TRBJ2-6	TGTGCCAGCAGCTTAGGGGACTCTGGGGCCAACGTCCTGACTTTC	CASSLGDSGANVLTF
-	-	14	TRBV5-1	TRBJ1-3	TGCGCCAGCCGCCCCCGGGACGCTGGAAACACCATATATTTT	CASRPRDAGNTIYF
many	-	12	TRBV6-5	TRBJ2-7	TGTGCCAGCAGAACTGCCCTCGGAGAGCAGTACTTC	CASRTALGEQYF
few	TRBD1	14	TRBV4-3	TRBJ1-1	TGCGCCAGCAGCCAGCCGGGACAGTTTTTGGCGGCTTTCTTT	CASSQPGQFLAAFF
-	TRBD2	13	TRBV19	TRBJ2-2	TGTGCCAGTAGTGCCAAGACTAGCCGGGAGCTGTTTTTT	CASSAKTSRELFF
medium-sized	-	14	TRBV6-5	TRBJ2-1	TGTGCCAGCAGCGACAGGTGGTGGGTCAATGAGCAGTTCTTC	CASSDRWWVNEQFF
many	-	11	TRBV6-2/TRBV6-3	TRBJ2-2	TGTGCCACCGAGATCACCGGGGAGCTGTTTTTT	CATEITGELFF
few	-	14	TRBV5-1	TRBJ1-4	TGCGCCAGCAGCTTGCAGACTTCTAATGAAAAACTGTTTTTT	CASSLQTSNEKLFF
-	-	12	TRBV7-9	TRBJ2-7	TGTGCCAGCAGCGTAAATTTATACGAGCAGTACTTC	CASSVNLYEQYF